The 8 T cell receptor beta chains listed next were all sequenced from one sample in a study of CD8 T cells in Susac syndrome. Reverse transcription used roughly 0.45 to 1 ug RNA and random hexamers. From the immunoSEQ multiplex PCR reads, TCRdb called clonotypes with MiXCR, one entry per CDR3 protein. The sample includes some 160,000 distinct CDR3 sequences, 95% of them seen just once. The sequenced material came from CD8+ T cells from PBMCs. These receptors originate from a human donor with multiple sclerosis.

J is TRBJ1-6 and V is TRBV20-1, with 10 bases identical to TRBD1. The CDR3 length is 14 residues. CDR1 and CDR2 from the germline V gene are DFQATT and SNEGSKA (reference sequence). V trimming: 1 base; J trimming: 9 bases; junction bases outside the gene matches: 3. CDR3 sequence: CSARARDRGSPLHF. CDR3 nucleotide sequence: TGCAGTGCTAGAGCCCGGGACAGGGGTTCACCCCTCCACTTT.

The chain uses TRBV9 and TRBJ1-1; no clear D gene. Germline CDR1 is SGDLS and CDR2 is YYNGEE. Trimming stripped 5 bases from V and 4 bases from J, with 9 bases between. The CDR3 has 12 residues. CDR3 nucleotide sequence: TGTGCCAGCAGTGACATGGGCACTGAAGCTTTCTTT. Its protein is CASSDMGTEAFF.

The rearrangement joins TRBV16 to TRBJ2-1; D gene ambiguous. V was trimmed by 0 bases and J by 5 bases, leaving 8 bases between them. The CDR3 has 14 amino acids. The V gene's germline CDR1 is KGHSY and CDR2 FQNENV. For the CDR3, the DNA is TGTGCCAGCAGCCAATCTCTCAGAGACAATGAGCAGTTCTTC. This encodes CASSQSLRDNEQFF.

The chain links TRBV20-1 to TRBJ1-1; the D gene is possibly TRBD1 (5 bases). Trimming removed 1 base from V and 6 bases from J, with 21 bases in between. The CDR3 length is 16 residues. The germline V gene has CDR1 DFQATT and CDR2 SNEGSKA (reference sequence). CDR3 in DNA: TGCAGTGCTAGAGTGAGGTTTGCGGGGGAACGGGCTGAAGCTTTCTTT. Translated, it gives CSARVRFAGERAEAFF.

The chain couples TRBV6-5 to TRBJ2-3; D might be TRBD1 (5 bases). Trimming removed 6 bases from V and 4 bases from J, with 20 bases in between. This CDR3 contains 16 residues. Germline V gene lookup returns CDR1 MNHEY and CDR2 SVGAGI. CDR3 sequence reads: CASSYHPITTADTQYF. The CDR3 region has the DNA TGTGCCAGCAGCTACCACCCAATCACGACAGCAGATACGCAGTATTTT.

V and J are TRBV11-2 and TRBJ2-5; TRBD2 agrees at 7 bases. Trimming at V came to 0 bases and at J to 0 bases, leaving 1 base not matched to a gene. This CDR3 is 15 amino acids long. Germline V lookup: CDR1 SGHAT, CDR2 FQNNGV. The CDR3 loop is CASSLEGGNQETQYF. The CDR3 coding sequence is TGTGCCAGCAGCTTAGAGGGAGGGAACCAAGAGACCCAGTACTTC.

This chain's CDR3 is CASSLSPSGRGNTGELFF. Here the CDR3 DNA reads TGTGCCAGCAGTTTATCGCCTAGCGGGAGAGGGAACACCGGGGAGCTGTTTTTT. The V gene is TRBV28, the J gene TRBJ2-2, with 10 bases aligning to TRBD2. The CDR3 spans 18 residues. Germline values: CDR1 MDHEN, CDR2 SYDVKM. J was trimmed by 1 base and V by 1 base; bases with no gene match: 6.

The chain uses TRBV7-8 and TRBJ2-1; the D is unclear. Germline-derived CDR1 and CDR2 are SGHVS and FQNEAQ. The CDR3 spans 16 residues. Trimming took off 4 bases at V and 0 bases at J, with 13 bases between the two ends. CDR3 protein: CASSSMTPSSYNEQFF. Here the CDR3 DNA reads TGTGCCAGCAGCTCAATGACTCCCAGCTCCTACAATGAGCAGTTCTTC.